The source of this T cell receptor (beta chain) is a study of blood T cell repertoires in COVID-19. The wider study: Material from acute and convalescent COVID-19 was sourced from the United States, Italy and Spain.

Original analysis: Quantification of nucleated cells was approximated via reference gene primer amplification. The assay was immunoSEQ multiplex PCR, and TCRdb's table has in-frame clones only and misses some. The V and J calls and the clone size are those of that table, but D and trimming were determined from the DNA. The top ten hold around 10% of the sample, which has tens of thousands of clones, about four fifths seen once. The trim removed 2 bases at V and 4 bases at J, leaving 5 bases unmatched. Germline-derived CDR1 and CDR2 are SGHAT and FQNNGV. This CDR3 spans 15 amino acids. This clonotype originated in an older man with COVID-19, enrolled during active disease. Sequenced material: peripheral blood. This sequence joins TRBV11-2 and TRBJ2-5, with 9 bases fitting TRBD2. CDR3 coding DNA: TGTGCCAGCAGCTTACTTGGCGGGGGGGCAGAGACCCAGTACTTC. This sequence encodes CASSLLGGGAETQYF. Full variable domain (missing parts from reference TRBV11-2 and TRBJ2-5): EAGVAQSPRYKIIEKRQSVAFWCNPISGHATLYWYQQILGQGPKLLIQFQNNGVVDDSQLPKDRFSAERLKGVDSTLKIQPAKLEDSAVYLCASSLLGGGAETQYFGPGTRLLVL.